This is a list of T cell receptor beta chains from one sample in a study of blood T cells in healthy people across ages. TCRdb reprocessed the 5' RACE reads via MiXCR and lists one record per CDR3 protein. This table holds 500,000 to 550,000 distinct CDR3 sequences, less than 25% found once. These records were also assigned to another study, of T cells of mothers and their children.

The sample comprised blood. These receptors were obtained from a boy younger than 18 in good health. Both conserved end residues are part of each CDR3. D genes are given only for firm matches. The size of a clone is reported for some rows only, either as once, few or many, or as a class for expanded clones.

TRBD1 TRBJ1-6 few TRBV6-2/TRBV6-3 CASRLLTGASPLHF TGTGCCAGCCGGCTGCTGACAGGGGCCTCACCCCTCCACTTT
. TRBJ2-2 many TRBV5-1 CASSLGGQNTGELFF TGCGCCAGCAGCCTCGGGGGCCAGAACACCGGGGAGCTGTTTTTT
. TRBJ2-5 . TRBV10-3 CAISVGLGGTQYF TGTGCCATCAGTGTAGGACTAGGGGGGACCCAGTACTTC
. TRBJ2-7 . TRBV29-1 CSVESGESCEQYF TGCAGCGTTGAATCAGGGGAATCCTGCGAGCAGTACTTC
TRBD2 TRBJ2-7 few TRBV20-1 CSARDLEGLAGHYEQYF TGCAGTGCTAGAGATCTCGAGGGACTAGCGGGGCACTACGAGCAGTACTTC
. TRBJ2-3 . TRBV9 CASSVEGGGGRDTQYF TGTGCCAGCAGCGTAGAAGGAGGGGGGGGCCGAGATACGCAGTATTTT
. TRBJ1-1 . TRBV2 CASARWNTEAFF TGTGCCAGCGCCCGTTGGAACACTGAAGCTTTCTTT
. TRBJ2-5 . TRBV25-1 CASSEGSKETQYF TGTGCCAGCAGTGAAGGCAGTAAAGAGACCCAGTACTTC
TRBD2 TRBJ2-1 few TRBV2 CASGDYVGQFF TGTGCCAGCGGGGACTACGTGGGGCAGTTCTTC
TRBD1 TRBJ1-2 few TRBV28 CASSSHGQGHNYGYTF TGTGCCAGCAGTTCCCATGGACAGGGACATAACTATGGCTACACCTTC
. TRBJ2-5 . TRBV27 CASSPLSWGTQETQYF TGTGCCAGCAGCCCCCTCTCGTGGGGGACCCAAGAGACCCAGTACTTC
. TRBJ2-1 once TRBV7-2 CASSFGLEYNEQFF TGTGCCAGCAGCTTCGGACTGGAATACAATGAGCAGTTCTTC
. TRBJ1-1 few TRBV10-3 CAISRQAGRANTEAFF TGTGCCATCAGCCGACAAGCGGGCAGGGCGAACACTGAAGCTTTCTTT
. TRBJ1-5 few TRBV15 CATSQGRFGSNQPQHF TGTGCCACCAGCCAGGGCAGGTTCGGTAGCAATCAGCCCCAGCATTTT
TRBD1 TRBJ1-4 . TRBV4-3 CASSQDPEDRGNLFF TGCGCCAGCAGCCAAGATCCCGAGGACAGGGGGAATCTGTTTTTT
TRBD2 TRBJ2-7 few TRBV20-1 CSARSGTSGGSYEQYF TGCAGTGCTAGATCCGGGACTAGCGGGGGCTCCTACGAGCAGTACTTC
. TRBJ1-5 few TRBV7-8 CASSPKNDQPQHF TGTGCCAGCAGCCCTAAAAATGACCAGCCCCAGCATTTT
. TRBJ2-1 few TRBV7-9 CASSSAGDNEQFF TGTGCCAGCAGCTCCGCCGGGGACAATGAGCAGTTCTTC
. TRBJ2-5 few TRBV9 CASSVAASVYQETQYF TGTGCCAGCAGCGTAGCGGCTAGCGTGTACCAAGAGACCCAGTACTTC
TRBD2 TRBJ2-4 few TRBV5-1 CASSFGGEENIQYF TGCGCCAGCAGCTTTGGGGGGGAAGAAAACATTCAGTACTTC
. TRBJ2-5 few TRBV7-9 CASSLDTGPQETQYF TGTGCCAGCAGCTTGGATACAGGACCCCAAGAGACCCAGTACTTC
TRBD2 TRBJ2-1 . TRBV7-9 CASSFGLAEYNEQFF TGTGCCAGCAGCTTTGGACTAGCGGAGTACAATGAGCAGTTCTTC
. TRBJ2-7 . TRBV7-9 CASSTDRVSYEQYF TGTGCCAGCAGCACCGACCGGGTCTCCTACGAGCAGTACTTC
TRBD1 TRBJ1-4 . TRBV4-1 CASSQETGPNEKLFF TGCGCCAGCAGCCAGGAGACAGGGCCTAATGAAAAACTGTTTTTT
. TRBJ2-7 few TRBV24-1 CATEDGHEQYF TGTGCCACCGAGGACGGCCACGAGCAGTACTTC
. TRBJ1-1 few TRBV20-1 CSASGGLIQAFF TGCAGTGCTAGTGGGGGCTTAATACAAGCTTTCTTT
. TRBJ2-7 . TRBV20-1 CSADYDSSYEQYF TGCAGTGCTGACTACGACAGTTCCTACGAGCAGTACTTC
. TRBJ2-6 . TRBV20-1 CSASYGAWGANVLTF TGCAGTGCTAGCTACGGTGCCTGGGGGGCCAACGTCCTGACTTTC